This entry describes one TCR beta chain. Germline trimming cut 5 bases from V and 0 bases from J; bases unmatched to any gene: 17. The CDR3 is 20 amino acids. Germline CDR1 reads MDHEN; CDR2 reads SYDVKM. Original handling: Amplified reference gene primers provided the basis for estimating nucleated cell counts. Produced via immunoSEQ multiplex PCR; TCRdb's table is partial and in-frame only. The DNA was the basis for D and trimming; V, J and clone size are from that table. The sample records under 200,000 clones, about 93% being singletons. This sample stems from a study of blood T cell repertoires in COVID-19. Study as a whole: The United States, Italy and Spain were the sources of the acute and convalescent COVID-19 samples.

The clonotype was recovered from a man aged 45-60 years with acute or convalescent COVID-19. The V and J genes are TRBV28 and TRBJ2-4; TRBD2 aligns across 9 bases. Sequenced material: peripheral blood. The CDR3 loop reads CASSTPLQREAVIAKNIQYF. For the CDR3, the DNA is TGTGCCAGCAGTACACCCCTCCAGCGGGAGGCCGTAATAGCCAAAAACATTCAGTACTTC.